This T cell receptor (beta chain) is from a study of blood T cells in healthy people across ages. Findings and caveats of the study: Underestimates were what the diversity estimates from one million T cells were considered to be.

This clonotype was seen more than once but under ten times. Antigen: not known. A second PCR, run for about 7 to 11 cycles, used a sample-barcoded 5' primer plus a J-beta primer mix. TCRdb independently ran MiXCR on the 5' RACE reads; one entry per CDR3 protein. The repertoire includes around 1,000,000 distinct CDR3 sequences, 30% to 40% of them detected once, and 10% to 15% sits in the top ten. The V gene lost 2 bases and the J gene lost 0 bases, with 8 bases spanning the gap. The CDR3 is 14 amino acids. CDR1 and CDR2 from the germline V gene are SGHVS and FQNEAQ. This chain connects TRBV7-8 to TRBJ2-7; unclear D gene. Sequences were obtained from blood. The TCR comes from a man between 18 and 29 years old in good health. The CDR3 here is CASSLQAYSYEQYF. DNA for the CDR3: TGTGCCAGCAGCTTACAGGCCTACTCCTACGAGCAGTACTTC.